This T cell receptor beta chain emerged from a study of Ad26.COV2.S vaccination and SARS-CoV-2 variants. Study context: The Ad26.COV2.S arm of the COV1001 trial was where the donor was placed. Study-wide results and caveats: Greater spike-specific TCR breadth was seen in vaccine recipients than in placebo recipients.

Described treatment: some 20 received Ad26.COV2.S at low or high dose, single or two shots; a few received placebo; per-sample allocation not given. Each sample was drawn 63 days after the first injection (of vaccine or placebo). An adult of 18-55 years in Boston served as donor. This vaccine is an Ad26 vector that expresses the Wuhan-strain SARS-CoV-2 spike. Sequencing was performed with immunoSEQ multiplex PCR; in TCRdb, only in-frame clones are kept and a portion is missing. The sample holds around 450,000 clones, about nine tenths seen once. Worth noting for this clone: The antigen remains unidentified.

This CDR3 has 11 amino acids. CDR1 and CDR2 (germline): SGHVS, FQNEAQ. V dropped 5 bases and J dropped 12 bases, with 14 bases sitting between them. Sequencing was performed on peripheral blood, taken in a trial of Ad26.COV2.S vaccine versus placebo. This TCR derives from a person between 18 and 60 years old who received the Ad26.COV2.S COVID-19 vaccine or a placebo. The V and J genes are TRBV7-8 and TRBJ2-7; tentatively, D is TRBD1 or TRBD2 (5 bases each). The CDR3 is CASSTSGTLYF. The CDR3 bases are TGTGCCAGCAGCACCTCCGGGACGCTGTACTTC.